This record concerns one T cell receptor (beta chain) sequence. This sample is drawn from a study of sequential checkpoint blockade in melanoma. Stated treatment: randomized to nivolumab then ipilimumab (arm A) or the reverse (arm B). TCRdb's copy holds only in-frame clones and misses some; the assay was immunoSEQ multiplex PCR. Among around 20,000 clones, more than 70% were seen once, and the ten largest hold 35% to 40%. V lost 7 bases, J lost 6 bases, and 9 bases stayed unmatched. CDR1 SQVTM and CDR2 ANQGSEA come from the germline V gene. CDR3 length equals 13 residues. This receptor was obtained from a human donor with melanoma. This sample comprised CD8+ T cells sorted from blood (inferred from file names), obtained from a patient given nivolumab and ipilimumab in sequence. The chain combines TRBV29-1 with TRBJ1-1; 9 nucleotides line up with TRBD1. Here the CDR3 reads CSAIQGASSEAFF. Written as DNA, the CDR3 is TGCAGCGCAATACAGGGGGCATCTTCTGAAGCTTTCTTT.